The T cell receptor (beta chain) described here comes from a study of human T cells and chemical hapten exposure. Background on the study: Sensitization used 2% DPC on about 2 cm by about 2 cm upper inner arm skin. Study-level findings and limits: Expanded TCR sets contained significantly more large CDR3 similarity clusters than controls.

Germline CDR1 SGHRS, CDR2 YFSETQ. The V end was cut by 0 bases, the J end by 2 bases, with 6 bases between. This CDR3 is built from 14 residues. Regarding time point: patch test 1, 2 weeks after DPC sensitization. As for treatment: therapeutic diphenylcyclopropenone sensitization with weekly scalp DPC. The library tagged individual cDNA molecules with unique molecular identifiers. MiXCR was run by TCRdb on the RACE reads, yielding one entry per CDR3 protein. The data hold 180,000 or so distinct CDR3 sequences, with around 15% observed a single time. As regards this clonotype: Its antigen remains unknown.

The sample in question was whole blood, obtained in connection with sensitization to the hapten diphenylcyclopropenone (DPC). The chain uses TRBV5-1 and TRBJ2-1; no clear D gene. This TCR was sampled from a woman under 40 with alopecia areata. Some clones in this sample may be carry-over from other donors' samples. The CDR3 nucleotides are TGCGCCAGCAGCTTGGGGGCTACCTACAATGAGCAGTTCTTC. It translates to CASSLGATYNEQFF. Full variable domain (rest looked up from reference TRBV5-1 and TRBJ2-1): KAGVTQTPRYLIKTRGQQVTLSCSPISGHRSVSWYQQTPGQGLQFLFEYFSETQRNKGNFPGRFSGRQFSNSRSEMNVSTLELGDSALYLCASSLGATYNEQFFGPGTRLTVL.